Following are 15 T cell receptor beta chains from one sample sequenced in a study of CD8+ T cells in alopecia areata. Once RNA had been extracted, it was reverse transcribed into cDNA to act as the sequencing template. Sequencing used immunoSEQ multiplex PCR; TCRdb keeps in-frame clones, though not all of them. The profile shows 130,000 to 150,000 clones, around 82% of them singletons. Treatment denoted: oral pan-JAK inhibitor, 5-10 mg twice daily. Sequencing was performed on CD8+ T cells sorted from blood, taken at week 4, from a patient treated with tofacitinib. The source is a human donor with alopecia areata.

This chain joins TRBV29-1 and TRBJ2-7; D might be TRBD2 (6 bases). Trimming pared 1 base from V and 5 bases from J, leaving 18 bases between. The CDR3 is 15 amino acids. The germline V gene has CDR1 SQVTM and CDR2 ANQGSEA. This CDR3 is CSVEGDQEGPNEQYF. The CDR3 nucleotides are TGCAGCGTTGAAGGGGATCAGGAGGGGCCCAACGAGCAGTACTTC.

CDR3 coding DNA: TGTGCCAGCCCTGATGACAGACTGGAGCAGTACTTC. It yields the protein CASPDDRLEQYF. The chain couples TRBV21-1 to TRBJ2-7; the DNA was not used to check the table's D call, TRBD1. TRBV21-1 is a pseudogene. The CDR3 sequence is 12 residues long.

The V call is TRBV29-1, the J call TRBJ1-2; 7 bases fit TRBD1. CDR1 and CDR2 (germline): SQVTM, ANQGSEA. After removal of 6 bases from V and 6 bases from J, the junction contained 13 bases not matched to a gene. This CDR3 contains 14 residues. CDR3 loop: CSVPNPRGSNGYTF. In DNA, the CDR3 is TGCAGCGTGCCGAATCCCAGGGGGAGTAATGGCTACACCTTC.

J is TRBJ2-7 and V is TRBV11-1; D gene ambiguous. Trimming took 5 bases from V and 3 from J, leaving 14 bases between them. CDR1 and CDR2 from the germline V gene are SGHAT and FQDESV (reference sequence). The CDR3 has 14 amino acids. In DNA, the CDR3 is TGTGCCAGCAGCCCCCCAGCCGCTGGCTACGAGCAGTACTTC. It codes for CASSPPAAGYEQYF.

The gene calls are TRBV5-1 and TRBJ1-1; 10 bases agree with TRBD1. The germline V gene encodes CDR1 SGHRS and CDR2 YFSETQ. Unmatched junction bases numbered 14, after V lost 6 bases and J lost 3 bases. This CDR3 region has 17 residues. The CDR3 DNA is TGCGCCAGCAAGACTCTTCCGGACAGGGGGTTCGACACTGAAGCTTTCTTT. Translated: CASKTLPDRGFDTEAFF.

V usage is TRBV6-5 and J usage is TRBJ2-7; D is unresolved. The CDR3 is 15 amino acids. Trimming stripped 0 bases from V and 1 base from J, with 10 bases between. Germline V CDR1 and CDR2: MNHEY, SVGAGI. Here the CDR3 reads CASSYSKDGSYEQYF. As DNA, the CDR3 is TGTGCCAGCAGTTACTCGAAGGACGGATCCTACGAGCAGTACTTC.

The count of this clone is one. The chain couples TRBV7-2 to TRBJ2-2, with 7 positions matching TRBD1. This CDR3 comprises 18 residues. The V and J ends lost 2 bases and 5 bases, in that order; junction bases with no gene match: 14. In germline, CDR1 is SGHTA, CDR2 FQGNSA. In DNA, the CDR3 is TGTGCCAGCAGCTTATTTGGACGGGACAGAGATGGAACCGGGGAGCTGTTTTTT. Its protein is CASSLFGRDRDGTGELFF.

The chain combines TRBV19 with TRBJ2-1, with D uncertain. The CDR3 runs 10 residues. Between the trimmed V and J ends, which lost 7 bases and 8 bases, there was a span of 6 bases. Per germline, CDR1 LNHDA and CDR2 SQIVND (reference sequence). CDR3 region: CASKGYEQFF. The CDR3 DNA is TGTGCCAGTAAGGGTTATGAGCAGTTCTTC.

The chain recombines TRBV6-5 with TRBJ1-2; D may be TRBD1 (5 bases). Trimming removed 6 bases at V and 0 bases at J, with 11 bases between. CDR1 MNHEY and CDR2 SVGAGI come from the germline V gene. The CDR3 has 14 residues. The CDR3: CASRDIRANYGYTF. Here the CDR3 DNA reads TGTGCCAGCAGGGACATTAGAGCTAACTATGGCTACACCTTC.

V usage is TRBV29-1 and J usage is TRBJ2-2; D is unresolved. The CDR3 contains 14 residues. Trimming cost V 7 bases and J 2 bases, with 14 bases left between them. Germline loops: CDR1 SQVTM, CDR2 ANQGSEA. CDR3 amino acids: CSATTDLNTGELFF. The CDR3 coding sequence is TGCAGCGCCACCACGGACCTCAACACCGGGGAGCTGTTTTTT.

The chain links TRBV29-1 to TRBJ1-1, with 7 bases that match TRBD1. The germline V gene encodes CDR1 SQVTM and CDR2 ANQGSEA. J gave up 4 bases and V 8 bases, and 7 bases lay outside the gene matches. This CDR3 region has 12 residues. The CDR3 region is CSIATGPTEAFF. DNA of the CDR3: TGCAGCATCGCGACAGGGCCCACTGAAGCTTTCTTT.

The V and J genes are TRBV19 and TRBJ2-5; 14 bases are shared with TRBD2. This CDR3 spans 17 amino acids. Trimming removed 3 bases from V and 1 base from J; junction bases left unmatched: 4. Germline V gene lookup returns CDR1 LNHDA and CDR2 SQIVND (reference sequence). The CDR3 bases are TGTGCCAGTAGTATGACTAGCGGGGGGGCCTTCCAAGAGACCCAGTACTTC. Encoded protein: CASSMTSGGAFQETQYF.

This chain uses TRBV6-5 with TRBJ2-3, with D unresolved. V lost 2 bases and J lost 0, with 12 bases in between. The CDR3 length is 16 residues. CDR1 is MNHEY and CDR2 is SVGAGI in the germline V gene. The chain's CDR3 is CASSYQDPYSTDTQYF. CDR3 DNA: TGTGCCAGCAGTTACCAGGACCCGTATAGCACAGATACGCAGTATTTT.

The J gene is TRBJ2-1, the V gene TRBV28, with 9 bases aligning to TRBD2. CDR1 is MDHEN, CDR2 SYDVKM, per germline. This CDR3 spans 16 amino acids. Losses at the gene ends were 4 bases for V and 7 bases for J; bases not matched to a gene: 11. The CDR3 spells CASSSPFQRGVNEQFF. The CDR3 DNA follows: TGTGCCAGCAGTTCCCCCTTCCAGCGGGGGGTGAATGAGCAGTTCTTC.

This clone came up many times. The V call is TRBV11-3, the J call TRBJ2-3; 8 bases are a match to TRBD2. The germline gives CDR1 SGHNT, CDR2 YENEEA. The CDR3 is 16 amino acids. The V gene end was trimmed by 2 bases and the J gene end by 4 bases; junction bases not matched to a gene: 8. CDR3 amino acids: CASSLRSGLASDTQYF. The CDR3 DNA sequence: TGTGCCAGCAGCTTACGGTCCGGACTAGCCTCAGATACGCAGTATTTT.